The source of this T cell receptor beta chain is a study of blood T cell repertoires in COVID-19. For the study at large: Some COVID-19 samples were acute and others convalescent; all came from the United States, Italy and Spain.

TCRdb's copy holds only in-frame clones and misses some; the assay was immunoSEQ multiplex PCR. This sample yields 250,000 or so clones, of which roughly 88% are seen a single time; roughly 3.7% belongs to the top ten. Participants had their cohort set by participant-reported clinical history. Germline lookup yields CDR1 SGDLS and CDR2 YYNGEE. The V end lost 0 bases, the J end lost 0 bases, and 15 bases lay between the germline ends. The CDR3 spans 17 residues. The chain couples TRBV9 to TRBJ2-5; weak D call: TRBD2 (6 bases). The clonotype comes from a woman in her 30s who had been exposed to COVID-19. What was sequenced was PBMCs or T cells enriched from blood (not recorded which). For the CDR3, the DNA is TGTGCCAGCAGCGTAGGCAGTAGGGGCGGGGACCAAGAGACCCAGTACTTC. It translates to CASSVGSRGGDQETQYF.